This T cell receptor beta chain was documented in a study of shared clonotypes between healthy human individuals. Generated by immunoSEQ multiplex PCR, the TCRdb table keeps only in-frame clones and is missing some. Found here are about 2.5 million clones, under 95% of them singletons; the top ten hold about 0.36%. This clone has a single count. The V and J ends lost 6 bases and 1 base, in that order; junction bases with no gene match: 10. The CDR3 contains 17 residues. The germline CDR1 and CDR2 sequences are SNHLY and FYNNEI. Material for sequencing was naive CD4+ T cells from PBMCs. Subset here: CD45RA+ positively selected. The clonotype was recovered from a man between 18 and 29 years old in good health. Some clones in this sample may be carry-over from other donors' samples. The J gene is TRBJ2-1, the V gene TRBV2, with TRBD1 identical over 9 bases. The CDR3 sequence: CASRALQGAVSYNEQFF. CDR3 bases: TGTGCCAGCAGAGCGTTACAGGGGGCAGTATCCTACAATGAGCAGTTCTTC.